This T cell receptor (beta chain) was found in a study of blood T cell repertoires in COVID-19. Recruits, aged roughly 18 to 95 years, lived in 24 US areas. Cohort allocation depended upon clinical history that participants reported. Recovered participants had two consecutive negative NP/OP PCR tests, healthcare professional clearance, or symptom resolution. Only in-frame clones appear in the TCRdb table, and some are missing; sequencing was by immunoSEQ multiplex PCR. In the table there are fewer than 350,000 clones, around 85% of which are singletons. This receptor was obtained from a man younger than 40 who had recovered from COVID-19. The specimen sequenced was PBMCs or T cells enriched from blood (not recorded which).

In DNA, the CDR3 is TGTGCCAGCAGTTTTCCAGGGGGTGGTAATTCACCCCTCCACTTT. Protein: CASSFPGGGNSPLHF. V usage is TRBV28 and J usage is TRBJ1-6; 7 bases match TRBD1. V shed 3 bases, J shed 6 bases, and the junction held 5 bases outside the gene matches. The CDR3 contains 15 residues. The V gene's germline CDR1 is MDHEN and CDR2 SYDVKM.